Below, one T cell receptor beta chain is given with its context. A few counts support this clone. Its cognate antigen has yet to be identified. Base qualities were left out, and no much larger clone turns up one base away. The data are from a study of blood T cell repertoires in COVID-19 (dated by TCRdb to 2020 to 2021). Notes on the research overall: Samples from collaborators originated in the United States, Italy and Spain and spanned both the acute and convalescent phases of COVID-19. The material from the prospective study consisted of cDNA or gDNA derived from T cells, B-cell-depleted T cells, or PBMCs. Deeply sampled blood TCRbeta repertoires from subjects exposed to, actively infected with, or recovered from COVID-19 were included in the dataset. A freely available public database, intended as a resource for researchers studying the immune response to SARS-CoV-2, is where the repertoires were released. Samples were obtained from the ongoing ImmuneRACE study (first 160 participants) and from some 1,200 subjects provided by 6 global collaborators. A de-identified subject ID, COVID-19 status, age in years and sex were almost always included in the sample metadata. HLA class I and class II types, where available, came from metadata supplied by the sample provider rather than from assay-based typing.

Study-wide conclusions, independent of this receptor: The amount of clinical and demographic metadata varied by source and participant and was provided uncurated.

Participants in the prospective study were enrolled through a virtual design, were aged about 18 to 100 years, and lived in roughly 25 United States geographic areas. In the prospective study, participants were assigned to cohorts based on the clinical history participants reported in a screening survey and a study questionnaire. Recovered participants in ImmuneRACE Cohort 3 were defined as having two consecutive negative NP/OP PCR tests, clearance from a healthcare professional, or resolution of symptoms. Each participant in the prospective study had whole blood, serum and a nasopharyngeal or oropharyngeal swab collected by mobile phlebotomists. Prospective study participants could optionally give additional blood draws and questionnaires over an approximately two-month period. Before DNA extraction, prospective study blood samples were shipped either frozen or at room temperature. The immunoSEQ Assay, a bias-controlled multiplex PCR, was used to amplify TCRbeta CDR3 regions from genomic DNA. Per the authors' processing: The number of nucleated cells in each sample was estimated from the amplification of reference gene primers within the assay. To quantify the absolute abundance of each unique TCRbeta CDR3 rearrangement, sequence reads were collapsed and filtered. Productive Simpson clonality was computed per sample as the square root of Simpson's diversity index over productive rearrangements. TCRdb obtained this table from immuneACCESS and retained in-frame rearrangements with V and J assigned. These tables miss some clones; where compared with another copy, unresolved V genes account for less than half of the shortfall, and the remainder is unexplained. Clone size and V and J calls were adopted from that table, with D and trimming inferred from the DNA. Recorded for this sample are hundreds of thousands of clones; approximately 86% of them occurred a single time. The top ten constitute about 9.8% of the sample.

Trimming costs V 0 bases and J 2 bases, and their ends lie 8 bases apart. Taken from cysteine to phenylalanine, the CDR3 has 15 residues. The kept DNA is CDR3 alone, 45 bases in frame from the first base. The germline V gene specifies LGHNA as CDR1 and YSLEER as CDR2. This clonotype was sampled from a woman aged 18-30 years who had recovered from COVID-19. The sample consisted of PBMCs or T cells enriched from blood (not recorded which). The chain employs TRBV4-3 and TRBJ1-5; no D gene call is confident. The DNA reads TGCGCCAGCAGCCAAGACCTTTTCGGCAATCAGCCCCAGCATTTT. Its translation reads: CASSQDLFGNQPQHF.